These T cell receptor beta chains were read from a single sample in a study of blood T cell repertoires in COVID-19. Sequencing used immunoSEQ multiplex PCR; TCRdb keeps in-frame clones, though not all of them. This table holds about 210,000 clones, about 88% found once. Sequenced material: peripheral blood. These receptors originate from a man aged 65 to 79 with acute or convalescent COVID-19. Each CDR3 is given with its conserved first and last residue. A D gene is named only where the DNA matches it firmly. Clone size appears in some rows only: once, few, many, or a class for an expanded clone.

size,J,D,V,DNA,CDR3
-,TRBJ2-5,TRBD2,TRBV28,TGTGCCAGCAGTCTAGCGGGAGGTTCTGAGACCCAGTACTTC,CASSLAGGSETQYF
-,TRBJ2-3,-,TRBV11-3,TGTGCCAGCAGCCAGAGGACAGATACGCAGTATTTT,CASSQRTDTQYF
-,TRBJ2-3,-,TRBV11-2,TGTGCCAGCAGTATCCTCCTGGATACGCAGTATTTT,CASSILLDTQYF
-,TRBJ2-1,-,TRBV24-1,TGTGCCACCAGTGATTTGACAAAACCCTACAATGAGCAGTTCTTC,CATSDLTKPYNEQFF
-,TRBJ2-7,-,TRBV2,TGTGCCAGCAGTGGCGGGGCAGGGTTCTCCTACGAGCAGTACTTC,CASSGGAGFSYEQYF
-,TRBJ1-5,TRBD1,TRBV28,TGTGCCAGCAGTTTCCAGGGGGATAGCAATCAGCCCCAGCATTTT,CASSFQGDSNQPQHF
-,TRBJ2-7,-,TRBV9,TGTGCCAGCAGCCTAGAAGGGATGAGGGTAAGCGAGCAGTACTTC,CASSLEGMRVSEQYF
once,TRBJ2-1,-,TRBV6-5,TGTGCCAGCAGCCCGCGGAGGGAGAATGAGCAGTTCTTC,CASSPRRENEQFF
-,TRBJ2-2,-,TRBV5-1,TGCGCCAGCAGCTTGGATCGCAGCACCGGGGAGCTGTTTTTT,CASSLDRSTGELFF
once,TRBJ2-2,TRBD2,TRBV19,TGTGCCAGTACCCCCCTGGGGACTAGCGTTAGCGGGGAGCTGTTTTTT,CASTPLGTSVSGELFF
-,TRBJ2-3,TRBD2,TRBV11-2,TGTGCCAGCAGCCCGTTAGCGGGAGGGAGAGATACGCAGTATTTT,CASSPLAGGRDTQYF
-,TRBJ2-4,-,TRBV19,TGTGCCAGTAGTATAGAGGGCTTAGGAATTCAGTACTTC,CASSIEGLGIQYF
-,TRBJ2-5,TRBD1,TRBV3-1/TRBV3-2,TGTGCCAGCAGCCAAGGGACAGGGGGACAAGAGACCCAGTACTTC,CASSQGTGGQETQYF
-,TRBJ2-2,-,TRBV5-4,TGTGCCAGCAGCTCCAGCGCGAACACCGGGGAGCTGTTTTTT,CASSSSANTGELFF
-,TRBJ1-1,TRBD1,TRBV6-5,TGTGCCAGCAGGGGACAGGGAGGGGCTGAAGCTTTCTTT,CASRGQGGAEAFF
-,TRBJ2-1,TRBD2,TRBV29-1,TGCAGCGTTGAATGGCTAGCGGGAGTACACAATGAGCAGTTCTTC,CSVEWLAGVHNEQFF
-,TRBJ1-2,-,TRBV29-1,TGCAGCGTCGTAGATGGCCTCAGGTATGGCTACACCTTC,CSVVDGLRYGYTF
-,TRBJ2-2,-,TRBV5-1,TGCGCCAGCTCTGCGACACCTTCGAACACCGGGGAGCTGTTTTTT,CASSATPSNTGELFF
-,TRBJ2-1,TRBD2,TRBV2,TGTGCCAGCAAGGTCCCGGCTAGCGGCAATGAGCAGTTCTTC,CASKVPASGNEQFF
-,TRBJ1-4,TRBD1,TRBV5-1,TGCGCCAGCAGCTCTAACCCCGGGACAGTAAATGAAAAACTGTTTTTT,CASSSNPGTVNEKLFF
-,TRBJ2-7,TRBD1,TRBV5-1,TGCGCCAGCAGCTTAATCGGGACAGGACGGGAGGAGCAGTACTTC,CASSLIGTGREEQYF
-,TRBJ2-1,TRBD1,TRBV24-1,TGTGCCACCAGTGATTTCCCGGGACAGGGAGGAGGCGTGGACAATGAGCAGTTCTTC,CATSDFPGQGGGVDNEQFF
-,TRBJ2-7,TRBD2,TRBV7-2,TGTGCCAGCAGCTCTGTAGCGGGAGGGTACGAGCAGTACTTC,CASSSVAGGYEQYF
-,TRBJ2-3,TRBD1,TRBV5-5,TGTGCCAGCAGCTCCGCCGGGACAGGACTCACAGATACGCAGTATTTT,CASSSAGTGLTDTQYF
-,TRBJ1-5,-,TRBV28,TGTGCCAGCAGGTTGGACCCCCAGGGGTCGGAGCCCCAGCATTTT,CASRLDPQGSEPQHF
-,TRBJ2-7,TRBD2,TRBV5-1,TGCGCCAGCAGACTAGCGCCGAACTACGAGCAGTACTTC,CASRLAPNYEQYF
-,TRBJ2-7,TRBD1,TRBV6-5,TGTGCCAGCAGTTCGCTTACAGGGGGGAGACCCGAGCAGTACTTC,CASSSLTGGRPEQYF